The clone carrying this T cell receptor beta chain was counted many times. Antigen unknown. The data derive from a study of T-cell memory formation after mild COVID-19. Looking at the study overall: Largely donor-specific TCR clusters were found.

Findings of the study overall: Prior to infection, memory already included some responding clones, suggesting cross-reactive memory joined.

Per the germline V gene, CDR1 is SGHTA and CDR2 is FQGNSA. V dropped 5 bases and J dropped 5; count of bases not matched to a gene: 5. CDR3 length: 13 residues. TCR alpha and TCR beta cDNA libraries carrying sample barcodes and UMIs came from 5'RACE with constant-segment primers. TCRdb called the 5' RACE reads again in MiXCR, with one record for every CDR3 protein. The repertoire holds roughly 350,000 distinct CDR3 sequences, with around 27% as singletons. The V and J genes are TRBV7-2 and TRBJ2-5, with 7 nucleotides matching TRBD1. The sequence was collected from an adult woman who had mild COVID-19 (a few samples of this study predate the infection). Cell type and time point are not known. The sample comprised PBMCs or a T cell subset sorted from them (not recorded which). CDR3 sequence: CASSQTGLETQYF. The CDR3 coding sequence is TGTGCCAGCAGCCAGACAGGGCTGGAGACCCAGTACTTC. Based on the CDR3 plus reference TRBV7-2 and TRBJ2-5, the full variable domain is GAGVSQSPSNKVTEKGKDVELRCDPISGHTALYWYRQSLGQGLEFLIYFQGNSAPDKSGLPSDRFSAERTGGSVSTLTIQRTQQEDSAVYLCASSQTGLETQYFGPGTRLLVL.